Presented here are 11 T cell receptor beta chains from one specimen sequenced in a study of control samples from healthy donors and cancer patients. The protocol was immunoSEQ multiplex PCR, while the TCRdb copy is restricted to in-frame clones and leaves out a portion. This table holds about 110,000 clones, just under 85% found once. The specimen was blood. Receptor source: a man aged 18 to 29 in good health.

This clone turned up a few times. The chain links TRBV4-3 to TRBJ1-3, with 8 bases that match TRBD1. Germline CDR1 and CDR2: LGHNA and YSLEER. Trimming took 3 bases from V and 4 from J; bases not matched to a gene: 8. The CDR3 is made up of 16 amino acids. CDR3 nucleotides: TGCGCCAGCAGCCACGATACGGACAGGGCAGGAAACACCATATATTTT. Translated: CASSHDTDRAGNTIYF.

As DNA, the CDR3 is TGTGCCAGCAGTCCTAGTGGGCGCGGGGATAATTCACCCCTCCACTTT. Protein: CASSPSGRGDNSPLHF. The chain joins TRBV28 to TRBJ1-6; D unresolved. V was clipped by 5 bases and J by 5 bases, with 16 bases between them. Germline CDR1 and CDR2: MDHEN and SYDVKM. The CDR3 is 16 amino acids.

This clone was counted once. The CDR3 reads CASSIDFGPGLEETQYF. In nucleotides, the CDR3 is TGTGCCAGTAGTATAGATTTTGGGCCCGGATTAGAAGAGACCCAGTACTTC. J is TRBJ2-5 and V is TRBV19, with unresolved D. Germline V gene lookup returns CDR1 LNHDA and CDR2 SQIVND (reference sequence). This CDR3 spans 17 amino acids. V lost 0 bases and J lost 3, with 17 bases in between.

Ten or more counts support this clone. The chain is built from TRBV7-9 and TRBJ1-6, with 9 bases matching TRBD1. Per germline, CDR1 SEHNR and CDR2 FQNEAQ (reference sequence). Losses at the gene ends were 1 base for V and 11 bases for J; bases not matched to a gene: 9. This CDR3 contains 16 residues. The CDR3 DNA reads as TGTGCCAGCAGCTTAGATTACGGGACAGGGATTCCACCCCTCCACTTT. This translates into CASSLDYGTGIPPLHF.

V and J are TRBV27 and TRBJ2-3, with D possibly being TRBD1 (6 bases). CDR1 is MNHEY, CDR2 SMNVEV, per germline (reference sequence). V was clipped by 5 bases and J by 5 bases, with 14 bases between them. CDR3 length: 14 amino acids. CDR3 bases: TGTGCCAGCAGTCCGGGAACACAGGGAGATACGCAGTATTTT. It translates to CASSPGTQGDTQYF.

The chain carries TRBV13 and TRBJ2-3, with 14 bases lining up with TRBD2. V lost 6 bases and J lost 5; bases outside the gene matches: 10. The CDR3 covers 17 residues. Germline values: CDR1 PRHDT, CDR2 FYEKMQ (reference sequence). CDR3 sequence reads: CASRPPTSGGAVDTQYF. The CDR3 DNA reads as TGTGCCAGCAGACCTCCGACTAGCGGGGGGGCGGTAGATACGCAGTATTTT. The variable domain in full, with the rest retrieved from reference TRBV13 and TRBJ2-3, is AAGVIQSPRHLIKEKRETATLKCYPIPRHDTVYWYQQGPGQDPQFLISFYEKMQSDKGSIPDRFSAQQFSDYHSELNMSSLELGDSALYFCASRPPTSGGAVDTQYFGPGTRLTVL.

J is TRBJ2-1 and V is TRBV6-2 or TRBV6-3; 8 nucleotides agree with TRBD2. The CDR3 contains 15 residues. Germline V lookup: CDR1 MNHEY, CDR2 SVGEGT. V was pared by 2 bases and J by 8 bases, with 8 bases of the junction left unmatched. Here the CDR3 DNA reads TGTGCCAGCAGTTACCGTAGCGGGGACTGGCATGAGCAGTTCTTC. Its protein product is CASSYRSGDWHEQFF.

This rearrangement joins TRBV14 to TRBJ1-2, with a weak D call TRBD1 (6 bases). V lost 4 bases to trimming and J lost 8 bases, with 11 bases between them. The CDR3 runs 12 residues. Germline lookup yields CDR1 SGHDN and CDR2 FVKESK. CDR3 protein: CASSPGVWGYTF. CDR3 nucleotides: TGTGCCAGCAGCCCAGGGGTGTGGGGCTACACCTTC.

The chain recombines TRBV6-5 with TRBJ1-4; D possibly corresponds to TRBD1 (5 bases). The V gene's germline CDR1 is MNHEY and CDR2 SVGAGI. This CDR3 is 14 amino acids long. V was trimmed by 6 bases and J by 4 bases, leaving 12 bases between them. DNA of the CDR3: TGTGCCAGCAGCGTACAGGAGCTTAATGAAAAACTGTTTTTT. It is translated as CASSVQELNEKLFF.

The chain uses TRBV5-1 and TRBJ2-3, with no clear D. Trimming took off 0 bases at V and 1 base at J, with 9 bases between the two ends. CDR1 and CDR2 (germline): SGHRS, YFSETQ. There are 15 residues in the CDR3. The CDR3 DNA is TGCGCCAGCAGCTTGGAAGGTTTTGGCACAGATACGCAGTATTTT. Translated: CASSLEGFGTDTQYF.

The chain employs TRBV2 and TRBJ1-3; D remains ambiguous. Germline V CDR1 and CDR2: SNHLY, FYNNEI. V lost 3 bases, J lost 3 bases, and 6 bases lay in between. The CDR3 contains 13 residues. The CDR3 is CASSDKSGNTIYF. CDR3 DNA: TGTGCCAGCAGTGACAAGAGTGGAAACACCATATATTTT.